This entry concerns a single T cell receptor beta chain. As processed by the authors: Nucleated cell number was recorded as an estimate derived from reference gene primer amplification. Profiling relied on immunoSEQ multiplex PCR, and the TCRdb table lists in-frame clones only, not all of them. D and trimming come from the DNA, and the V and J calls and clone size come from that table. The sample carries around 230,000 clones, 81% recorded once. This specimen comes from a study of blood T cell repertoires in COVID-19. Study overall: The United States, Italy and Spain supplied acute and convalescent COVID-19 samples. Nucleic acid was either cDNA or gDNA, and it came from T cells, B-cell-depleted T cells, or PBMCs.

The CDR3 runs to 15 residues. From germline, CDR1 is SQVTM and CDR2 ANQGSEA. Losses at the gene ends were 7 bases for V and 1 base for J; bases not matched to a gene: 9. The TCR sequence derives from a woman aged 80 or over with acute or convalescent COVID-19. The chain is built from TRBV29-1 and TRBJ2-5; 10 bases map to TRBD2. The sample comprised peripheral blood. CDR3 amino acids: CSGKTSGYSQETQYF. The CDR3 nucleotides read TGCAGCGGGAAGACTAGCGGGTATTCCCAAGAGACCCAGTACTTC.